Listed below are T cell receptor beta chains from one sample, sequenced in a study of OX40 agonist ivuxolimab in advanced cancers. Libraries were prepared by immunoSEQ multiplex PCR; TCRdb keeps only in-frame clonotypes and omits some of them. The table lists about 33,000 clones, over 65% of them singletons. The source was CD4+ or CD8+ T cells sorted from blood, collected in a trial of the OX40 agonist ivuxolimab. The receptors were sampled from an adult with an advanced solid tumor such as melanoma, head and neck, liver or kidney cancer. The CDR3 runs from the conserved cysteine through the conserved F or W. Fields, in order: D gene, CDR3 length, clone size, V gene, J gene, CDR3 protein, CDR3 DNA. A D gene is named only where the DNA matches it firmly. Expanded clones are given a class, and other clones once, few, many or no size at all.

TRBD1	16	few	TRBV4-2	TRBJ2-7	CASSQSSTGSSYEQYF	TGTGCCAGCAGCCAATCGTCGACAGGGAGCTCCTACGAGCAGTACTTC
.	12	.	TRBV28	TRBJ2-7	CASSPTAYEQYF	TGTGCCAGCAGCCCGACGGCCTACGAGCAGTACTTC
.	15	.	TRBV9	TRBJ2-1	CASSPSGTLYNEQFF	TGTGCCAGCAGCCCATCCGGGACTCTCTACAATGAGCAGTTCTTC
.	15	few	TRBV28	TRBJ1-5	CASSPGPYSNQPQHF	TGTGCCAGCAGTCCGGGACCCTATAGCAATCAGCCCCAGCATTTT
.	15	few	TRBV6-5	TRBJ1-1	CASSSRDGVNTEAFF	TGTGCCAGCAGTAGCCGGGACGGAGTGAACACTGAAGCTTTCTTT
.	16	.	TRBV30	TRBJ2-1	CAWSARWGSSYNEQFF	TGTGCCTGGAGTGCACGGTGGGGGAGCTCCTACAATGAGCAGTTCTTC
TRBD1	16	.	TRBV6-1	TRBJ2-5	CASSVHGTAYQETQYF	TGTGCCAGCAGTGTACACGGGACAGCGTACCAAGAGACCCAGTACTTC
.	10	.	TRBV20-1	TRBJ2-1	CSATGDEQFF	TGCAGTGCTACGGGCGATGAGCAGTTCTTC
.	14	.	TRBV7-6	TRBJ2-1	CASSLRTAVYEQFF	TGTGCCAGCAGCCTCAGGACAGCTGTGTATGAGCAGTTCTTC
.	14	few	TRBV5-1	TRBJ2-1	CASSPEWRGHEQFF	TGCGCCAGCAGCCCCGAATGGCGGGGCCATGAGCAGTTCTTC
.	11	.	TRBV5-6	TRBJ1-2	CASSLGYGYTF	TGTGCCAGCAGCTTAGGCTATGGCTACACCTTC
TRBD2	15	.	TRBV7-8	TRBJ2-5	CASSLAAGVGETQYF	TGTGCCAGCAGCTTAGCTGCGGGAGTTGGAGAGACCCAGTACTTC
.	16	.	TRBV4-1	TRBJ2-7	CASSQEGGLSSYEQYF	TGCGCCAGCAGCCAAGAGGGGGGTCTGAGCTCCTACGAGCAGTACTTC
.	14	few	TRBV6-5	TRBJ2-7	CASSYTAATYEQYF	TGTGCCAGCAGTTACACGGCAGCTACATACGAGCAGTACTTC
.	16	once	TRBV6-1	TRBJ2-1	CASSEYADKTYNEQFF	TGTGCCAGCAGTGAATACGCGGATAAGACCTACAATGAGCAGTTCTTC
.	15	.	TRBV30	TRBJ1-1	CAWSHWGYPNTEAFF	TGTGCCTGGAGTCACTGGGGGTACCCCAACACTGAAGCTTTCTTT
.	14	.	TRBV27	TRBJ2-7	CASSLGTTSYEQYF	TGTGCCAGCAGTTTAGGCACCACATCCTACGAGCAGTACTTC
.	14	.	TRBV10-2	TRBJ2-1	CASGGVAGYNEQFF	TGCGCCAGCGGGGGAGTAGCCGGGTACAATGAGCAGTTCTTC
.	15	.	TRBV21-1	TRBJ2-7	CASSKRQGSSYEQYF	TGTGCCAGCAGCAAAAGACAAGGAAGCTCCTACGAGCAGTACTTC
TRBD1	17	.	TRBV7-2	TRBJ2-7	CASSLEFGTGISYEQYF	TGTGCCAGCAGCTTAGAATTCGGGACAGGGATCTCCTACGAGCAGTACTTC
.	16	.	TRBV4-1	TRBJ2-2	CASSHNTRGGPGELFF	TGCGCCAGCAGCCATAACACCCGCGGGGGCCCCGGGGAGCTGTTTTTT
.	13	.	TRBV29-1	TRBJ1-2	CSVEGKANYGYTF	TGCAGCGTTGAAGGTAAAGCTAACTATGGCTACACCTTC
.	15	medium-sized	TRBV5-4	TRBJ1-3	CASSLDDSSGNTIYF	TGTGCCAGCAGCTTGGATGACAGCTCTGGAAACACCATATATTTT
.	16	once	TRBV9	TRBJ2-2	CASSPATATNTGELFF	TGTGCCAGCAGCCCGGCGACAGCGACGAACACCGGGGAGCTGTTTTTT
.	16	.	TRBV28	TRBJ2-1	CASSPGSIGSYNEQFF	TGTGCCAGCAGCCCGGGGAGCATCGGGTCCTACAATGAGCAGTTCTTC
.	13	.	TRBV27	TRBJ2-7	CASGWTPSYEQYF	TGTGCCAGCGGATGGACCCCCTCCTACGAGCAGTACTTC
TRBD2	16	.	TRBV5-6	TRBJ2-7	CASSLVRSSGYYEQYF	TGTGCCAGCAGCTTGGTTCGGTCTAGCGGATACTACGAGCAGTACTTC
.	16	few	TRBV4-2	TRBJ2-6	CASSLEQHSGANVLTF	TGTGCCAGCAGCCTCGAGCAGCACTCTGGGGCCAACGTCCTGACTTTC
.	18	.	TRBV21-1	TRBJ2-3	CASSKGGRTSAFSDTQYF	TGTGCCAGCAGCAAAGGGGGAAGGACTAGCGCTTTTTCAGATACGCAGTATTTT
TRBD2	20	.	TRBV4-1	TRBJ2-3	CASSQVWSPNSGGLTDTQYF	TGCGCCAGCAGCCAAGTTTGGTCCCCAAACAGCGGGGGCCTCACAGATACGCAGTATTTT
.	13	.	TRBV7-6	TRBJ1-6	CASSPIAGSPLHF	TGTGCCAGCAGCCCAATCGCGGGTTCACCCCTCCACTTT
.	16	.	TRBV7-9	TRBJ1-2	CASSFPTVLGGGGYTF	TGTGCCAGCAGCTTCCCCACAGTCCTCGGAGGGGGTGGCTACACCTTC
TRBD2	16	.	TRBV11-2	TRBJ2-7	CASSLGLAGPALEQYF	TGTGCCAGCAGCTTAGGACTAGCGGGGCCCGCTTTAGAGCAGTACTTC